This T cell receptor beta chain was sequenced for a study of blood T cells in healthy people across ages. A J-beta primer mix and a sample-barcoded 5' primer were used in a second PCR of about 7 to 11 cycles. A template-switch adaptor containing 12 random nucleotides labeled each cDNA molecule. TCRdb passed the 5' RACE reads through MiXCR, listing each CDR3 protein once. The profile shows 700,000 to 950,000 distinct CDR3 sequences, 58% of them singletons. The sequencing sample was made of blood. This sequence originates from a man aged 25 to 45 in good health.

In DNA, the CDR3 is TGTGCCAGCAGTACCGGACGGCACAATCAGCCCCAGCATTTT. It specifies CASSTGRHNQPQHF. The chain is built from TRBV28 and TRBJ1-5; D is unresolved. The CDR3 is 14 amino acids. Germline CDR1 and CDR2: MDHEN and SYDVKM. V was shortened by 5 bases and J by 3 bases, with 11 bases between the two germline ends. The full variable domain, with the rest looked up from reference TRBV28 and TRBJ1-5, is DVKVTQSSRYLVKRTGEKVFLECVQDMDHENMFWYRQDPGLGLRLIYFSYDVKMKEKGDIPEGYSVSREKKERFSLILESASTNQTSMYLCASSTGRHNQPQHFGDGTRLSIL.